A single sample gave rise to the 2 T cell receptor beta chains below, sequenced in a study of blood T cell repertoires in COVID-19. The repertoire was sequenced with immunoSEQ multiplex PCR; TCRdb's copy has only in-frame clones and lacks some. The data hold 110,000 to 150,000 clones, with just under 80% observed a single time. Input material: peripheral blood. Receptor source: a woman aged 60 to 75 with acute or convalescent COVID-19.

This chain connects TRBV19 to TRBJ1-4, with TRBD1 identical over 7 bases. Germline CDR1 reads LNHDA; CDR2 reads SQIVND (reference sequence). J was trimmed by 4 bases and V by 3 bases; bases with no gene match: 5. This CDR3 is 15 amino acids long. CDR3 loop: CASSIGGGNNEKLFF. CDR3 DNA sequence: TGTGCCAGTAGTATCGGAGGGGGCAATAATGAAAAACTGTTTTTT.

This clone was seen a handful of times. This chain uses TRBV10-1 with TRBJ2-5; no clear D. Germline V gives CDR1 WNHNN, CDR2 SYGVQD (reference sequence). CDR3 length: 16 residues. Trimming took 2 bases from V and 2 from J, leaving 15 bases between them. The CDR3 DNA sequence: TGCGCCAGCAGTGAGGGGCAAAGGCCTATACAAGAGACCCAGTACTTC. This encodes CASSEGQRPIQETQYF.